This T cell receptor beta chain was retrieved from a study of read filtering for tumor transcriptome and immune sequencing. This clonotype was found many times. The library was built from about 0.4 ug RNA with molecular barcoded adaptors for alpha/delta and beta/gamma chains. TCRdb recomputed calls from the reads with MiXCR, one row per CDR3 protein. Among 25,000 or so distinct CDR3 sequences listed, under 25% were seen once. CDR1 is SNHLY and CDR2 is FYNNEI in the germline V gene. J was trimmed by 0 bases and V by 2 bases; bases with no gene match: 8. The CDR3 loop spans 17 amino acids. The sequencing sample was made of a population of CD138-negative cells sorted from bone marrow. The chain combines TRBV2 with TRBJ2-3, with 7 bases aligning to TRBD2. The receptor was derived from a donor at least 40 years old with multiple myeloma. The CDR3 loop is CASSERASGPSTDTQYF. Here the CDR3 DNA reads TGTGCCAGCAGTGAAAGGGCTAGCGGACCGAGCACAGATACGCAGTATTTT.